These 10 T cell receptor beta chains were sequenced from one sample in a study of cytomegalovirus exposure and HLA in healthy donors. PCR was performed using 60 Vbeta and 13 Jbeta primers. TCRdb's table, derived via immunoSEQ multiplex PCR, lists solely in-frame clones and lacks some. This repertoire shows roughly 180,000 clones, approximately 80% found once; its top ten account for approximately 1.3%. The specimen was PBMCs. The origin of the receptors is a man younger than 40 in good health and CMV-seronegative.

The chain has TRBV28 and TRBJ2-7, with D unclear. CDR3 size: 12 residues. Germline V lookup: CDR1 MDHEN, CDR2 SYDVKM. The germline V and J ends were trimmed by 6 bases and 5 bases, with 11 bases remaining between them. The CDR3 DNA sequence: TGTGCCAGCAGCCTAAACGGTCACGAGCAGTACTTC. Its protein is CASSLNGHEQYF.

This clone has only a few counts. The gene calls are TRBV10-2 and TRBJ2-2, with D possibly TRBD2 on 6 matching bases. V was clipped by 10 bases and J by 0 bases, with 12 bases between them. From germline, CDR1 is WSHSY and CDR2 SAAADI. The CDR3 has 14 amino acids. CDR3 DNA: TGCGCCACCCGGGGCGGGGCGAACACCGGGGAGCTGTTTTTT. It translates to CATRGGANTGELFF.

CDR3 region: CASSQKQGGGTEAFF. The CDR3 DNA sequence: TGCGCCAGCAGCCAAAAACAGGGGGGAGGAACTGAAGCTTTCTTT. V and J are TRBV4-1 and TRBJ1-1; 8 bases map to TRBD1. V was clipped by 2 bases and J by 5 bases; unmatched bases: 7. Germline assignment: CDR1 MGHRA and CDR2 YSYEKL. This CDR3 is 15 amino acids long.

V and J are TRBV5-4 and TRBJ2-5; 7 bases map to TRBD1. Near its end, the DNA agrees better with TRBJ2-7, so the J call may be wrong. CDR1 is SGHNT, CDR2 YYREEE, per germline (reference sequence). This CDR3 has 15 amino acids. The CDR3 DNA follows: TGTGCCAGCAGTTCGGGACAGCAGAGCTCCTACGAGCAGTACTTC. Translation: CASSSGQQSSYEQYF.

The rearrangement links TRBV11-2 to TRBJ2-5; D is ambiguous. Germline V gene data show CDR1 as SGHAT and CDR2 as FQNNGV. Deletions cut 1 base from V and 1 base from J, with 10 bases between. CDR3 length: 15 residues. The CDR3 bases are TGTGCCAGCAGCTTAGCCGTAGACACCCAAGAGACCCAGTACTTC. This codes for CASSLAVDTQETQYF.

The V and J genes are TRBV6-5 and TRBJ1-5; 7 bases line up with TRBD1. Germline trimming cut 2 bases from V and 3 bases from J; bases unmatched to any gene: 4. There are 15 residues in the CDR3. Germline assignment: CDR1 MNHEY and CDR2 SVGAGI. The CDR3 loop is CASSYGQGDNQPQHF. DNA for the CDR3: TGTGCCAGCAGTTACGGGCAGGGGGACAATCAGCCCCAGCATTTT.

This chain joins TRBV5-1 and TRBJ2-5; 16 positions agree with TRBD2. The germline CDR1 and CDR2 sequences are SGHRS and YFSETQ. V shed 0 bases and J 2 bases; nucleotides not matched to a gene: 4. CDR3 length: 18 residues. Here the CDR3 reads CASSLVGLAGGPQETQYF. CDR3 DNA sequence: TGCGCCAGCAGCTTGGTGGGACTAGCGGGGGGGCCACAAGAGACCCAGTACTTC.

The chain carries TRBV13 and TRBJ1-5; D is unclear. Germline CDR1 PRHDT, CDR2 FYEKMQ (reference sequence). This CDR3 contains 15 residues. Trimming removed 0 bases from V and 5 bases from J, with 11 bases in between. CDR3 in amino acids: CASSLGQRSHQPQHF. The CDR3 DNA sequence: TGTGCCAGCAGCTTAGGCCAGAGGTCCCATCAGCCCCAGCATTTT.

As concerns this clone: This same CDR3 is encoded by further DNA sequences in the sample. V usage is TRBV6-5 and J usage is TRBJ2-4, with TRBD1 matching over 9 bases. Germline CDR1 MNHEY, CDR2 SVGAGI. The CDR3 contains 14 residues. With 5 bases clipped from V and 5 bases from J, the junction kept 4 bases outside the gene matches. CDR3 region: CASSRDRGENIQYF. CDR3 nucleotide sequence: TGTGCCAGCAGTAGAGACAGGGGGGAAAACATTCAGTACTTC.

This clone was found a few times. V and J are TRBV7-9 and TRBJ2-7; the match to TRBD2 covers 10 bases. The CDR3 extends over 14 amino acids. The J segment lost 2 bases and the V segment lost 3 bases, leaving 1 base of the junction unmatched. Looked up from germline, CDR1 is SEHNR and CDR2 is FQNEAQ (reference sequence). The CDR3 coding sequence is TGTGCCAGCAGCTTCAGCGGGGGGGCCTACGAGCAGTACTTC. Encoded protein: CASSFSGGAYEQYF.